This T cell receptor (beta chain) was profiled in a study of T cell responses to AZD1222 COVID-19 vaccine. Sequenced by immunoSEQ multiplex PCR; TCRdb stores in-frame clones only, minus some. The sample records about 70,000 clones, approximately 91% being singletons. The CDR3 loop spans 16 amino acids. Germline CDR1 is SGDLS and CDR2 is YYNGEE. The V end lost 0 bases, the J end lost 8 bases, and 17 bases lay between the germline ends. This clone has a handful of counts. Antigen unknown. Study-wide results and limits: The peak T cell response came first, and repertoires were sampled only after it.

This TCR was sampled from an adult in good health. This chain joins TRBV9 and TRBJ1-4; weak D call: TRBD1 (6 bases). Sequenced material: peripheral blood, taken on day 0 of MenACWY control vaccination. The CDR3 reads CASSVGRGGGIEKLFF. The CDR3 DNA reads as TGTGCCAGCAGCGTAGGTCGAGGGGGTGGTATCGAAAAACTGTTTTTT.